This entry concerns a single TCR beta chain. This sample stems from a study of regulatory T cells in long-lasting Graves disease. V gave up 1 base and J gave up 4 bases, with 14 bases separating them. The CDR3 has 15 residues. Germline assignment: CDR1 SGHRS and CDR2 YFSETQ. Researchers made TCR beta libraries by using iRepertoire HTBI primers and running Arm-PCR on CDR3 regions. Each CDR3 protein is one row after TCRdb ran MiXCR on the multiplex PCR reads. The table records 650,000 to 850,000 distinct CDR3 sequences, 30% of them present only once. The time point is: persistent/refractory GD, antithyroid drugs over 5 years with positive TRAb. RNA from PBMCs was the source of the TCR library.

The chain couples TRBV5-1 to TRBJ1-2; perhaps TRBD1 as D (6 bases). The sequence was collected from a female donor with Graves disease. Sequenced material: peripheral blood mononuclear cells (PBMCs), taken when the disease was refractory, from a patient treated with antithyroid drugs. CDR3: CASSLQPGDFYGYTF. The CDR3 nucleotides read TGCGCCAGCAGCTTGCAACCAGGGGACTTCTATGGCTACACCTTC.